A single sample gave rise to the 26 T cell receptor beta chains below, sequenced in a study of cytomegalovirus exposure and HLA in healthy donors. 13 Jbeta primers and 60 Vbeta primers were used for the PCR. TCRdb's copy holds only in-frame clones and misses some; the assay was immunoSEQ multiplex PCR. The repertoire holds 150,000 to 200,000 clones, 75% to 85% seen once, with around 2.3% in the top ten. The sequencing sample was made of PBMCs. The receptor set was obtained from a young woman in good health and CMV-seropositive.

This clone was detected once. CDR3 coding DNA: TGTGCCAGCAGTTTTCTTCCCCATTTCATTAGGGGACTAGCTGGAATTGGGACCCAGTACTTC. This encodes CASSFLPHFIRGLAGIGTQYF. V is TRBV28 and J is TRBJ2-5; TRBD2 matches 9 bases. CDR1 is MDHEN and CDR2 is SYDVKM in the germline V gene. After removal of 3 bases from V and 7 bases from J, the junction contained 27 bases not matched to a gene. The CDR3 is made up of 21 amino acids. The entire variable domain, with the rest obtained from reference TRBV28 and TRBJ2-5, is as follows: DVKVTQSSRYLVKRTGEKVFLECVQDMDHENMFWYRQDPGLGLRLIYFSYDVKMKEKGDIPEGYSVSREKKERFSLILESASTNQTSMYLCASSFLPHFIRGLAGIGTQYFGPGTRLLVL.

This sequence joins TRBV11-3 and TRBJ1-1, with 8 bases identical to TRBD1. The CDR3 is 13 residues long. Per germline, CDR1 SGHNT and CDR2 YENEEA. V lost 6 bases to trimming and J lost 6 bases; unmatched junction nucleotides: 6. The CDR3, as DNA: TGTGCCAGCAGGCCGGGACAGGTGTCTGAAGCTTTCTTT. This gives the protein CASRPGQVSEAFF.

The rearrangement links TRBV11-3 to TRBJ2-2, with a tentative D call TRBD2 (6 bases). With 1 base removed from V and 6 bases from J, the gap between germline ends came to 12 bases. The germline V gene has CDR1 SGHNT and CDR2 YENEEA. The CDR3 covers 15 residues. CDR3 sequence reads: CASSLAYGEAGELFF. In DNA form, the CDR3 reads TGTGCCAGCAGCTTAGCGTACGGGGAGGCCGGGGAGCTGTTTTTT.

This clone was detected once. The rearrangement uses TRBV27 and TRBJ1-5, with D possibly TRBD1 on 6 matching bases. V was trimmed by 6 bases and J by 0 bases, leaving 18 bases between them. There are 17 residues in the CDR3. CDR1 MNHEY and CDR2 SMNVEV come from the germline V gene (reference sequence). The CDR3, as DNA: TGTGCCAGCAGACGGGCGGGGGCGGAATATAGCAATCAGCCCCAGCATTTT. It is translated as CASRRAGAEYSNQPQHF.

V usage is TRBV18 and J usage is TRBJ2-1; 7 positions match TRBD2. V lost 2 bases and J lost 6; bases outside the gene matches: 4. The CDR3 consists of 14 residues. Looked up from germline, CDR1 is KGHSH and CDR2 is LQKENI. The CDR3 here is CASSPGTKINEQFF. The CDR3 region has the DNA TGTGCCAGCTCACCAGGGACTAAAATCAATGAGCAGTTCTTC.

Only one count was recorded for this clone. The chain carries TRBV5-1 and TRBJ2-5; D ambiguous. The V gene's germline CDR1 is SGHRS and CDR2 YFSETQ. The germline V and J ends were trimmed by 0 bases and 4 bases, with 13 bases remaining between them. This CDR3 is 15 amino acids long. The chain's CDR3 is CASSLDPGTAETQYF. Here the CDR3 DNA reads TGCGCCAGCAGCTTGGACCCGGGTACTGCAGAGACCCAGTACTTC.

The genes are TRBV18 and TRBJ1-1; the D is unclear. CDR1 KGHSH and CDR2 LQKENI come from the germline V gene. V was trimmed by 5 bases and J by 6 bases, leaving 10 bases between them. The CDR3 length is 12 residues. The CDR3, as DNA: TGTGCCAGCTCAACAGATTCGGCTGAAGCTTTCTTT. This sequence encodes CASSTDSAEAFF.

The chain combines TRBV19 with TRBJ2-6, with 8 bases fitting TRBD1. Germline values: CDR1 LNHDA, CDR2 SQIVND (reference sequence). The CDR3 has 21 residues. The junction had 16 bases not matched to a gene; V was cut back by 3 bases and J by 0 bases. CDR3 residues: CASSIPHSGTGLLSGANVLTF. DNA for the CDR3: TGTGCCAGTAGTATTCCCCACTCCGGGACAGGCCTCCTCTCTGGGGCCAACGTCCTGACTTTC.

The V and J genes are TRBV4-2 and TRBJ2-2; TRBD1 aligns across 7 bases. Trimming at V came to 4 bases and at J to 7 bases, leaving 9 bases not matched to a gene. Germline-derived CDR1 and CDR2 are LGHNA and YNFKEQ. The CDR3 covers 15 residues. The chain's CDR3 is CASSLPTGAGGELFF. The CDR3 nucleotides are TGTGCCAGCAGCCTTCCTACAGGGGCGGGCGGGGAGCTGTTTTTT.

The chain joins TRBV14 to TRBJ2-7; D unclear. Germline CDR1 is SGHDN and CDR2 is FVKESK. V lost 3 bases and J lost 3, with 3 bases in between. The CDR3 consists of 11 residues. CDR3 bases: TGTGCCAGCAGCCACAGCTACGAGCAGTACTTC. Its translation: CASSHSYEQYF. The full variable domain, in which reference TRBV14 and TRBJ2-7 provide the parts outside the CDR3, is EAGVTQFPSHSVIEKGQTVTLRCDPISGHDNLYWYRRVMGKEIKFLLHFVKESKQDESGMPNNRFLAERTGGTYSTLKVQPAELEDSGVYFCASSHSYEQYFGPGTRLTVT.

The CDR3 sequence is CASTERAGEGDTQYF. In DNA form, the CDR3 reads TGTGCCAGCACCGAGCGGGCAGGGGAGGGAGATACGCAGTATTTT. This chain joins TRBV6-1 and TRBJ2-3; weak D call: TRBD2 (7 bases). The germline V gene encodes CDR1 MNHNS and CDR2 SASEGT. Trimming cost V 7 bases and J 5 bases, with 19 bases left between them. CDR3 length equals 15 residues.

The chain is built from TRBV7-2 and TRBJ2-1; 13 positions match TRBD2. CDR1 and CDR2 (germline): SGHTA, FQGNSA. Trimming at V came to 5 bases and at J to 7 bases, leaving 8 bases not matched to a gene. The CDR3 runs to 16 residues. CDR3 sequence reads: CASSPGLAGVYNEQFF. The CDR3 bases are TGTGCCAGCAGCCCCGGACTAGCGGGGGTGTATAATGAGCAGTTCTTC.

The V and J genes are TRBV5-1 and TRBJ2-1; 10 positions agree with TRBD2. V was clipped by 0 bases and J by 5 bases; unmatched bases: 8. The germline CDR1 and CDR2 sequences are SGHRS and YFSETQ. The CDR3 covers 17 residues. The CDR3 loop reads CASSLGLAGPSNNEQFF. The DNA of the CDR3 is TGCGCCAGCAGCTTGGGACTAGCGGGCCCCTCGAACAATGAGCAGTTCTTC.

The V and J genes are TRBV18 and TRBJ1-2; tentative D call: TRBD1 (5 bases). The V and J ends lost 2 bases and 10 bases respectively, with 20 bases between them. Germline V CDR1 and CDR2: KGHSH, LQKENI. The CDR3 is made up of 15 amino acids. CDR3 protein: CASSPEVGRAISYTF. CDR3 coding DNA: TGTGCCAGCTCACCAGAAGTTGGCAGGGCCATATCCTACACCTTC.

This chain joins TRBV6-1 and TRBJ1-6, with a tentative D call TRBD1 (6 bases). V was trimmed by 6 bases and J by 10 bases, leaving 19 bases between them. This CDR3 is built from 15 residues. CDR1 is MNHNS and CDR2 is SASEGT in the germline V gene. The CDR3 loop reads CASSQVQGGKSPLHF. The CDR3 region has the DNA TGTGCCAGCAGCCAAGTACAGGGAGGGAAATCACCCCTCCACTTT.

This clone was picked up a small number of times. The chain employs TRBV7-2 and TRBJ2-7; D gene uncertain. V gave up 8 bases and J gave up 3 bases, with 14 bases separating them. Germline CDR1 is SGHTA and CDR2 is FQGNSA. The CDR3 contains 13 residues. The CDR3 region is CASSPGGSYEQYF. DNA for the CDR3: TGTGCCAGCTCCCCCGGCGGCAGCTACGAGCAGTACTTC.

The chain combines TRBV4-1 with TRBJ2-5; 15 bases match TRBD2. The J call may be mistaken, given a closer DNA end match to TRBJ2-7. CDR1 and CDR2 (germline): MGHRA, YSYEKL. The CDR3 loop spans 15 amino acids. The CDR3 spells CASSLRTSGGDEQYF. In DNA, the CDR3 is TGCGCCAGCAGCCTTCGGACTAGCGGGGGGGACGAGCAGTACTTC.

The rearrangement joins TRBV7-2 to TRBJ2-5; 14 bases line up with TRBD2. The J segment lost 5 bases and the V segment lost 1 base, leaving 3 bases of the junction unmatched. Germline V CDR1 and CDR2: SGHTA, FQGNSA. CDR3 size: 16 residues. Here the CDR3 reads CASSLGLAGGRETQYF. CDR3 DNA sequence: TGTGCCAGCAGCTTAGGACTAGCGGGGGGGCGGGAGACCCAGTACTTC. The variable domain in full, completed from reference TRBV7-2 and TRBJ2-5, reads GAGVSQSPSNKVTEKGKDVELRCDPISGHTALYWYRQSLGQGLEFLIYFQGNSAPDKSGLPSDRFSAERTGGSVSTLTIQRTQQEDSAVYLCASSLGLAGGRETQYFGPGTRLLVL.

This clone was counted only a few times. The CDR3 DNA reads as TGTGCCAGCAGCCACCCGGGGGGAGTTGGGAGCACCATATATTTT. This gives the protein CASSHPGGVGSTIYF. This sequence joins TRBV7-9 and TRBJ1-3; D is perhaps TRBD1 (5 bases). The CDR3 runs to 15 residues. Trimming pared 5 bases from V and 9 bases from J, leaving 20 bases between. Germline loops: CDR1 SEHNR, CDR2 FQNEAQ (reference sequence).

The CDR3 DNA sequence: TGTGCCAGCAGTGGACCTAGCGGGGGCCCGACAGATACGCAGTATTTT. This sequence encodes CASSGPSGGPTDTQYF. The J gene is TRBJ2-3, the V gene TRBV6-1; 10 bases line up with TRBD2. The CDR3 length is 16 residues. The trim removed 4 bases at V and 3 bases at J, leaving 7 bases unmatched. Germline assignment: CDR1 MNHNS and CDR2 SASEGT.

This sequence joins TRBV6-5 and TRBJ2-5, with TRBD2 identical over 9 bases. Germline V CDR1 and CDR2: MNHEY, SVGAGI. The CDR3 spans 15 residues. J was trimmed by 2 bases and V by 2 bases; bases with no gene match: 3. CDR3 amino acids: CASSYGAGGQETQYF. The DNA of the CDR3 is TGTGCCAGCAGTTACGGGGCGGGGGGGCAAGAGACCCAGTACTTC.

The chain combines TRBV5-4 with TRBJ1-1; weak D call: TRBD1 (5 bases). Germline lookup yields CDR1 SGHNT and CDR2 YYREEE (reference sequence). This CDR3 spans 13 amino acids. V shed 9 bases and J shed 7 bases, with 19 bases lying between them. In DNA, the CDR3 is TGTGCCACCTCCCCTATGGGGGGAGGTGAAGCTTTCTTT. Amino acids: CATSPMGGGEAFF.

This chain links TRBV9 with TRBJ2-3; tentatively, D is TRBD1 (5 bases). Germline assignment: CDR1 SGDLS and CDR2 YYNGEE. V dropped 0 bases and J dropped 2 bases, with 13 bases sitting between them. The CDR3 loop spans 16 amino acids. The CDR3 reads CASSVAADSITDTQYF. The CDR3 DNA follows: TGTGCCAGCAGCGTAGCTGCCGACAGTATCACAGATACGCAGTATTTT.

The chain links TRBV9 to TRBJ2-2; 10 nucleotides match TRBD1. CDR1 is SGDLS and CDR2 is YYNGEE in the germline V gene. This CDR3 is 16 amino acids long. V trimming: 4 bases; J trimming: 6 bases; junction bases outside the gene matches: 9. As DNA, the CDR3 is TGTGCCAGCAGCAAGAGACAGGGGGCAAGGGCCGGGGAGCTGTTTTTT. Its translation is CASSKRQGARAGELFF.

CDR3 DNA: TGTGCCACCAGCAGAGGTTCGGGGGTGGCAAATGAGCAGTTCTTC. Residues: CATSRGSGVANEQFF. The chain is built from TRBV15 and TRBJ2-1; tentatively, D is TRBD2 (6 bases). Germline CDR1 LNHNV, CDR2 YYDKDF (reference sequence). Trimming cost V 1 base and J 7 bases, with 14 bases left between them. The CDR3 runs to 15 residues. Looking up the rest from reference TRBV15 and TRBJ2-1 gives the full variable domain: DAMVIQNPRYQVTQFGKPVTLSCSQTLNHNVMYWYQQKSSQAPKLLFHYYDKDFNNEADTPDNFQSRRPNTSFCFLDIRSPGLGDTAMYLCATSRGSGVANEQFFGPGTRLTVL.

The chain carries TRBV7-2 and TRBJ2-2, with 8 positions matching TRBD2. Germline V gene lookup returns CDR1 SGHTA and CDR2 FQGNSA. The CDR3 runs to 16 residues. Unmatched junction bases numbered 8, after V lost 5 bases and J lost 3 bases. The CDR3 sequence: CASSQRSGGDTGELFF. The DNA for the CDR3 is TGTGCCAGCAGCCAAAGGAGCGGGGGAGACACCGGGGAGCTGTTTTTT.